The 31 T cell receptor beta chains reported below all come from one sample, sequenced in a study of cytomegalovirus exposure and HLA in healthy donors. 13 Jbeta primers and 60 Vbeta primers were used for the PCR. Generated by immunoSEQ multiplex PCR, the TCRdb table keeps only in-frame clones and is missing some. The top ten clones hold approximately 3.9% of a sample with about 110,000 clones, around 60% of them seen once. Sequencing was performed on PBMCs. These receptors all stem from a man aged 25 to 40 in good health and CMV-seropositive.

This clone was detected only a few times. This chain connects TRBV11-3 to TRBJ2-3; possible D gene TRBD2, 6 bases. Germline CDR1 and CDR2: SGHNT and YENEEA. This CDR3 has 16 amino acids. V lost 5 bases, J lost 3 bases, and 18 bases lay in between. CDR3: CASSPGLAGKTDTQYF. The CDR3, as DNA: TGTGCCAGCAGCCCGGGACTGGCGGGGAAAACAGATACGCAGTATTTT.

This clone appeared a few times. The chain employs TRBV11-3 and TRBJ2-1; a possible D gene is TRBD1 (6 bases). With 0 bases removed from V and 5 bases from J, the gap between germline ends came to 14 bases. This CDR3 contains 16 residues. The V gene's germline CDR1 is SGHNT and CDR2 YENEEA. The CDR3 DNA reads TGTGCCAGCAGCTTAGATCTGGGACAACAAAACAATGAGCAGTTCTTC. This encodes CASSLDLGQQNNEQFF. Looking up the rest from reference TRBV11-3 and TRBJ2-1 gives the full variable domain: EAGVVQSPRYKIIEKKQPVAFWCNPISGHNTLYWYLQNLGQGPELLIRYENEEAVDDSQLPKDRFSAERLKGVDSTLKIQPAELGDSAVYLCASSLDLGQQNNEQFFGPGTRLTVL.

CDR3 amino acids: CASSPGGGGPYNEQFF. CDR3 sequence (DNA): TGTGCCAGCAGCCCAGGGGGCGGAGGCCCCTACAATGAGCAGTTCTTC. The chain has TRBV11-3 and TRBJ2-1; TRBD1 matches 8 bases. The CDR3 is 16 amino acids. Germline V gives CDR1 SGHNT, CDR2 YENEEA. J gave up 2 bases and V 5 bases, and 8 bases lay outside the gene matches.

The chain has TRBV7-9 and TRBJ2-7; TRBD1 is a possible D gene (5 bases). Germline CDR1 and CDR2: SEHNR and FQNEAQ (reference sequence). The CDR3 contains 14 residues. Trimming shortened V by 5 bases and J by 1 base, and 12 bases separated the two germline ends. In nucleotides, the CDR3 is TGTGCCAGCAGCCCTGTGACAGCTTCCTACGAGCAGTACTTC. The encoded protein is CASSPVTASYEQYF.

The chain has TRBV6-1 and TRBJ1-3; D call uncertain. CDR1 is MNHNS and CDR2 is SASEGT in the germline V gene. Trimming cost V 6 bases and J 0 bases, with 6 bases left between them. This CDR3 is built from 13 residues. As DNA, the CDR3 is TGTGCCAGCAGAGGGAGCTCTGGAAACACCATATATTTT. Amino acids: CASRGSSGNTIYF.

The V gene is TRBV29-1, the J gene TRBJ1-5; the D is unclear. This CDR3 has 12 amino acids. V was trimmed by 5 bases and J by 5 bases, leaving 10 bases between them. From germline, CDR1 is SQVTM and CDR2 ANQGSEA. CDR3 coding DNA: TGCAGCGTTCGAGGGTCGGATCAGCCCCAGCATTTT. Protein sequence: CSVRGSDQPQHF.

As to this clone: At one end, the junction sequence differs from germline, possibly due to a read error. The chain links TRBV7-7 to TRBJ2-1, with TRBD2 matching 14 bases. The germline V gene encodes CDR1 SSHAT and CDR2 FNYEAQ (reference sequence). This CDR3 has 15 amino acids. The chain's CDR3 is CASSLGLAGESEQFF. The CDR3 DNA reads as TGTGCTAGCAGCTTGGGACTAGCGGGGGAAAGTGAGCAGTTCTTC.

The chain couples TRBV20-1 to TRBJ1-2, with D possibly matching TRBD1 (5 bases). Germline CDR1 and CDR2: DFQATT and SNEGSKA (reference sequence). The CDR3 is 11 residues long. Trimming removed 5 bases from V and 5 bases from J, with 9 bases in between. CDR3 coding DNA: TGCAGTGCTGGACACCGTTATGGCTACACCTTC. Translation: CSAGHRYGYTF.

The CDR3 is CASTPGRAIYGYTF. For the CDR3, the DNA is TGTGCCAGTACCCCGGGCAGGGCAATCTATGGCTACACCTTC. The genes are TRBV19 and TRBJ1-2; maybe TRBD1 (5 bases). Germline CDR1 LNHDA, CDR2 SQIVND (reference sequence). There are 14 residues in the CDR3. Between the trimmed V and J ends, which lost 7 bases and 4 bases, there was a span of 16 bases.

This clone was counted between two and nine times. This chain uses TRBV5-1 with TRBJ2-3; TRBD2 matches 10 bases. CDR1 and CDR2 from the germline V gene are SGHRS and YFSETQ. V dropped 4 bases and J dropped 0; count of bases not matched to a gene: 5. The CDR3 is made up of 16 amino acids. The CDR3 sequence: CASSQSSGGSTDTQYF. The CDR3 DNA sequence: TGCGCCAGCAGCCAAAGTAGCGGGGGGAGCACAGATACGCAGTATTTT.

The rearrangement joins TRBV7-8 to TRBJ2-5; D gene unclear. The J call may be incorrect, as the DNA end agrees better with TRBJ2-7. CDR1 SGHVS and CDR2 FQNEAQ come from the germline V gene. The CDR3 covers 13 residues. The CDR3 reads CASSLTPSYEQYF. CDR3 DNA: TGTGCCAGCAGCCTGACACCTTCCTACGAGCAGTACTTC.

This chain connects TRBV7-9 to TRBJ2-5, with TRBD2 matching over 10 bases. The CDR3 has 15 residues. Germline lookup yields CDR1 SEHNR and CDR2 FQNEAQ (reference sequence). V lost 4 bases, J lost 2 bases, and 4 bases stayed unmatched. The CDR3 DNA reads as TGTGCCAGCAGCTATAGCGGGGGGACTCAAGAGACCCAGTACTTC. It translates to CASSYSGGTQETQYF. Together with reference TRBV7-9 and TRBJ2-5, the CDR3 gives the full variable domain: DTGVSQNPRHKITKRGQNVTFRCDPISEHNRLYWYRQTLGQGPEFLTYFQNEAQLEKSRLLSDRFSAERPKGSFSTLEIQRTEQGDSAMYLCASSYSGGTQETQYFGPGTRLLVL.

This chain joins TRBV5-1 and TRBJ2-3, with TRBD2 matching over 10 bases. Per the germline V gene, CDR1 is SGHRS and CDR2 is YFSETQ. This CDR3 has 16 amino acids. J lost 0 bases, V lost 2 bases, and 3 bases had no gene match. The CDR3 region is CASSLTSGVSTDTQYF. The CDR3 bases are TGCGCCAGCAGCTTAACTAGCGGGGTTAGCACAGATACGCAGTATTTT.

This chain joins TRBV21-1 and TRBJ2-7; the D call TRBD2 from the table was never checked on the DNA. TRBV21-1 is assigned pseudogene status. This CDR3 has 17 amino acids. CDR3 in amino acids: CASSKGGGSLQSYEQYF. In DNA, the CDR3 is TGTGCCAGCAGCAAAGGAGGTGGTAGCCTCCAATCCTACGAGCAGTACTTC.

The chain employs TRBV5-1 and TRBJ1-2, with a tentative D call TRBD1 (6 bases). There are 13 residues in the CDR3. The germline V gene has CDR1 SGHRS and CDR2 YFSETQ. Trimming cost V 1 base and J 3 bases, with 7 bases left between them. CDR3 in amino acids: CASSLKGDYGYTF. The CDR3 DNA reads TGCGCCAGCAGCTTGAAGGGGGACTATGGCTACACCTTC.

The chain employs TRBV13 and TRBJ2-3; maybe TRBD2 (7 bases). V was shortened by 4 bases and J by 6 bases, with 14 bases between the two germline ends. Germline-derived CDR1 and CDR2 are PRHDT and FYEKMQ (reference sequence). The CDR3 runs to 14 residues. CDR3 bases: TGTGCCAGCAGCTCGAGAGGGGGGGAGGATACGCAGTATTTT. Protein: CASSSRGGEDTQYF.

The chain carries TRBV10-3 and TRBJ1-1; TRBD1 is a possible D gene (6 bases). The CDR3 is 13 residues long. Germline V lookup: CDR1 ENHRY, CDR2 SYGVKD. The V and J ends lost 4 bases and 3 bases respectively, with 9 bases between them. The CDR3 nucleotides read TGTGCCATCAGTGGCAACAGGGACACTGAAGCTTTCTTT. This gives the protein CAISGNRDTEAFF.

The genes are TRBV7-9 and TRBJ2-5; D may be TRBD1 (5 bases). The V and J ends lost 8 bases and 2 bases respectively, with 9 bases between them. The CDR3 extends over 12 amino acids. Germline lookup yields CDR1 SEHNR and CDR2 FQNEAQ (reference sequence). CDR3 amino acids: CASGAEQETQYF. CDR3 sequence (DNA): TGTGCCAGCGGGGCAGAACAAGAGACCCAGTACTTC.

The CDR3 sequence is CASSPAVAAFF. As DNA, the CDR3 is TGTGCCAGCTCACCAGCCGTGGCAGCTTTCTTT. The chain combines TRBV18 with TRBJ1-1; D unclear. Trimming removed 2 bases at V and 10 bases at J, with 8 bases between. Per the germline V gene, CDR1 is KGHSH and CDR2 is LQKENI. The CDR3 contains 11 residues. Filled out from reference TRBV18 and TRBJ1-1, the complete variable domain reads NAGVMQNPRHLVRRRGQEARLRCSPMKGHSHVYWYRQLPEEGLKFMVYLQKENIIDESGMPKERFSAEFPKEGPSILRIQQVVRGDSAAYFCASSPAVAAFFGQGTRLTVV.

The chain has TRBV25-1 and TRBJ2-7; D is perhaps TRBD2 (5 bases). Per the germline V gene, CDR1 is MGHDK and CDR2 is SYGVNS. V lost 4 bases and J 0 bases, leaving 7 bases between the germline ends. The CDR3 contains 13 residues. The CDR3 loop is CASSGTFSYEQYF. DNA for the CDR3: TGTGCCAGCAGTGGGACTTTCTCCTACGAGCAGTACTTC.

This clone was seen a few times. The V and J genes are TRBV10-1 and TRBJ1-2; no definite D call. Germline CDR1 WNHNN, CDR2 SYGVQD (reference sequence). The V gene lost 6 bases and the J gene lost 5 bases, with 13 bases spanning the gap. The CDR3 loop spans 13 amino acids. In DNA form, the CDR3 reads TGCGCCAGCAGCTCCGGGTCCTGGTATGGCTACACCTTC. Translating gives CASSSGSWYGYTF.

The rearrangement joins TRBV4-1 to TRBJ2-3; 7 bases agree with TRBD2. This CDR3 spans 17 amino acids. Germline CDR1 reads MGHRA; CDR2 reads YSYEKL. The ends lost 1 base at V and 2 bases at J; junction bases unmatched: 9. CDR3 loop: CASSQGMGAGYTDTQYF. Here the CDR3 DNA reads TGCGCCAGCAGCCAAGGGATGGGAGCGGGGTACACAGATACGCAGTATTTT.

The V and J genes are TRBV4-1 and TRBJ1-5; D remains ambiguous. The germline V and J ends were trimmed by 6 bases and 6 bases, with 12 bases remaining between them. Germline V gene lookup returns CDR1 MGHRA and CDR2 YSYEKL. This CDR3 is 13 amino acids long. The CDR3 here is CASSTVLGQPQHF. The CDR3 DNA reads as TGCGCCAGCAGTACAGTCTTAGGTCAGCCCCAGCATTTT.

The V and J genes are TRBV6-1 and TRBJ1-2; 7 nucleotides agree with TRBD1. Germline loops: CDR1 MNHNS, CDR2 SASEGT. V lost 5 bases to trimming and J lost 2 bases; unmatched junction nucleotides: 8. This CDR3 has 15 residues. CDR3 residues: CASSSHGTVNYGYTF. For the CDR3, the DNA is TGTGCCAGCAGTTCCCACGGGACAGTGAACTATGGCTACACCTTC.

This sequence joins TRBV7-8 and TRBJ1-4; D is uncertain. V was cut by 5 bases and J by 0 bases, with 13 bases left in between. Germline V gene data show CDR1 as SGHVS and CDR2 as FQNEAQ. The CDR3 runs to 16 residues. The CDR3 region is CASSLNRHATNEKLFF. The CDR3 DNA reads as TGTGCCAGCAGCCTTAACCGACACGCAACTAATGAAAAACTGTTTTTT. The full variable domain, completed using reference TRBV7-8 and TRBJ1-4, is GAGVSQSPRYKVAKRGQDVALRCDPISGHVSLFWYQQALGQGPEFLTYFQNEAQLDKSGLPSDRFFAERPEGSVSTLKIQRTQQEDSAVYLCASSLNRHATNEKLFFGSGTQLSVL.

The rearrangement links TRBV27 to TRBJ1-6; no firm D call. V lost 2 bases and J 6 bases, leaving 8 bases between the germline ends. CDR3 length: 14 residues. The germline gives CDR1 MNHEY, CDR2 SMNVEV (reference sequence). CDR3 DNA: TGTGCCAGCAGTTTACTGTCCGGTAATTCACCCCTCCACTTT. As protein: CASSLLSGNSPLHF.

The rearrangement joins TRBV7-2 to TRBJ1-2; 7 positions match TRBD1. With V trimmed by 0 bases and J by 8 bases, 6 bases remained unmatched. This CDR3 comprises 14 residues. CDR1 is SGHTA, CDR2 FQGNSA, per germline. The CDR3 DNA reads as TGTGCCAGCAGCTTAGCGAAAACAGGGGTCGGCTACACCTTC. Its protein product is CASSLAKTGVGYTF.

V gene TRBV5-1 combines with J gene TRBJ2-2, with D uncertain. Trimming removed 0 bases at V and 1 base at J, with 10 bases between. The germline CDR1 and CDR2 sequences are SGHRS and YFSETQ. This CDR3 contains 16 residues. In DNA, the CDR3 is TGCGCCAGCAGCTTGGCCTCGGCGGTGAACACCGGGGAGCTGTTTTTT. Amino acids: CASSLASAVNTGELFF.

This clone was seen a single time. The junction and the germline gene differ at one end; a read error may be behind it. J is TRBJ2-1 and V is TRBV6-4; TRBD2 matches at 14 bases. The V gene's germline CDR1 is MRHNA and CDR2 SNTAGT. The CDR3 is 16 residues long. The CDR3 sequence is CASSDSTSGGGNGQFF. The CDR3 nucleotides read TGTGCCAGCAGTGACTCGACTAGCGGGGGGGGCAATGGGCAGTTCTTC.

The table lists this clone with a few counts. The chain has TRBV29-1 and TRBJ1-1, with a weak D call TRBD1 (6 bases). The germline V gene has CDR1 SQVTM and CDR2 ANQGSEA. V shed 4 bases and J shed 5 bases, with 11 bases lying between them. The CDR3 is made up of 12 amino acids. The CDR3 loop reads CSVAQGRTEAFF. The CDR3 DNA reads TGCAGCGTTGCACAGGGTAGAACTGAAGCTTTCTTT.

The rearrangement uses TRBV30 and TRBJ1-1; D not resolved. The germline CDR1 and CDR2 sequences are GTSNPN and SVGIG (reference sequence). CDR3 length equals 11 residues. Trimming pared 4 bases from V and 14 bases from J, leaving 17 bases between. CDR3: CAWNLGPLEFF. In DNA form, the CDR3 reads TGTGCCTGGAATCTTGGGCCCCTTGAATTCTTT. The whole variable domain, filled in from reference TRBV30 and TRBJ1-1, reads SQTIHQWPATLVQPVGSPLSLECTVEGTSNPNLYWYRQAAGRGLQLLFYSVGIGQISSEVPQNLSASRPQDRQFILSSKKLLLSDSGFYLCAWNLGPLEFFGQGTRLTVV.